This TCR beta chain was obtained from a study of blood T cell repertoires in COVID-19. As for the study in general: From T cells, B-cell-depleted T cells, or PBMCs came the material, which was cDNA or gDNA.

Generated by immunoSEQ multiplex PCR, the TCRdb table keeps only in-frame clones and is missing some. This table has 150,000 to 200,000 clones, over 75% appearing once. The CDR3 has 15 amino acids. Looked up from germline, CDR1 is SGHRS and CDR2 is YFSETQ. V was clipped by 6 bases and J by 3 bases; unmatched bases: 11. The specimen was peripheral blood. The receptor was derived from a human donor in a cohort sampled during active COVID-19. This chain links TRBV5-1 with TRBJ1-1, with TRBD1 identical over 7 bases. The CDR3 region is CASTQNTGDHTEAFF. The CDR3 coding sequence is TGCGCCAGCACACAAAATACAGGGGATCACACTGAAGCTTTCTTT.